These T cell receptor beta chains were read from a single sample in a study of T-cell memory formation after mild COVID-19. TCRdb processed the 5' RACE reads anew with MiXCR; each CDR3 protein has one entry. This sample has a few hundred thousand distinct CDR3 sequences; 25% to 30% occur once, and the top ten carry 13%. Sequencing used PBMCs or a T cell subset sorted from them (not recorded which). The receptors derive from an adult woman who had mild COVID-19 (a few samples of this study predate the infection). Cell type and time point are not known. Both conserved end residues are part of each CDR3. Clone size is shown for a subset of rows, as once, few, many or a class of expanded clone.

TRBJ2-5 13 few TRBV7-9 CASSLRDDWTQYF
TRBJ2-7 16 NA TRBV11-1 CASSLPDRGGSGEQYF
TRBJ2-7 14 NA TRBV20-1 CSASQSGSRGEQYF
TRBJ2-3 16 few TRBV25-1 CASTGSREPTTDTQYF
TRBJ2-3 16 NA TRBV14 CASSLRRADYLDTQYF
TRBJ2-7 13 NA TRBV7-9 CASSFPDTYEQYF
TRBJ2-3 14 NA TRBV6-5 CASSLRTGASAQYF
TRBJ1-2 14 NA TRBV27 CASSPLGENYGYTF
TRBJ2-7 16 NA TRBV2 CASGWTSGRNSYEQYF
TRBJ2-1 15 few TRBV9 CASSKVAGGYNEQFF
TRBJ2-7 13 NA TRBV7-3 CASSLGVAHEQYF
TRBJ2-1 17 NA TRBV7-6 CASSDGTGSSSYNEQFF
TRBJ2-3 14 NA TRBV2 CASGLAGGQDTQYF
TRBJ2-1 14 NA TRBV11-3 CASSKAGLYNEQFF
TRBJ2-3 16 few TRBV20-1 CSARDGQRGGSSAQYF
TRBJ2-3 13 few TRBV6-6 CASSSVSPDTQYF
TRBJ2-4 13 once TRBV27 CASSQGPSDIQYF
TRBJ2-1 15 few TRBV27 CASGIQGALGNEQFF
TRBJ2-2 15 NA TRBV7-9 CASRTGQSNTGELFF
TRBJ1-2 13 NA TRBV29-1 CSVYRDRGKGYTF
TRBJ1-1 15 few TRBV5-1 CASSLSHMMNTEAFF
TRBJ2-1 15 NA TRBV5-1 CASSLTRPDFAEQFF
TRBJ1-5 15 few TRBV7-9 CASSPGQGLNQPQHF
TRBJ2-3 15 few TRBV5-1 CASSLHGTSGDTQYF
TRBJ2-4 17 many TRBV7-8 CASSVGYGQLAKNIQYF
TRBJ2-5 14 NA TRBV2 CASSQLLGAETQYF
TRBJ1-6 14 medium-sized TRBV6-4 CASSPGQGNSPLHF
TRBJ1-5 13 NA TRBV6-5 CASSGTGMGTQHF
TRBJ1-2 16 few TRBV7-9 CASSPRGRDGDYGYTF
TRBJ2-3 14 few TRBV24-1 CATSAAGVTDTQYF
TRBJ1-1 12 NA TRBV20-1 CSASHPNTEAFF
TRBJ1-1 12 few TRBV11-2 CASSSGITEAFF
TRBJ2-2 13 NA TRBV7-6 CASTRPGDGELFF
TRBJ1-2 13 NA TRBV10-3 CAISESGTGGYTF
TRBJ2-5 15 many TRBV7-8 CASSSSGRARETQYF
TRBJ2-5 13 NA TRBV2 CASTSPSWETQYF
TRBJ2-3 17 NA TRBV7-8 CASSLGLAVDFTDTQYF
TRBJ1-2 20 once TRBV5-1 CASTKGQGPGFGSRDYGYTF
TRBJ2-1 12 few TRBV20-1 CSAEPGTDEQFF
TRBJ2-3 13 few TRBV2 CATKRGGADTQYF
TRBJ2-2 16 few TRBV7-2 CASSLGPQLRTGELFF
TRBJ1-2 14 few TRBV10-3 CAISESEANYGYTF
TRBJ2-5 14 NA TRBV12-3/TRBV12-4 CASSLTLGRETQYF
TRBJ2-5 15 NA TRBV18 CASSPSRAGQETQYF
TRBJ2-5 13 few TRBV24-1 CATSDYRGETQYF
TRBJ2-1 19 few TRBV14 CASSQVGRRRSSSYNEQFF
TRBJ2-5 13 few TRBV30 CAWTRQGQETQYF
TRBJ2-3 14 many TRBV12-3/TRBV12-4 CASSYRGLTDTQYF